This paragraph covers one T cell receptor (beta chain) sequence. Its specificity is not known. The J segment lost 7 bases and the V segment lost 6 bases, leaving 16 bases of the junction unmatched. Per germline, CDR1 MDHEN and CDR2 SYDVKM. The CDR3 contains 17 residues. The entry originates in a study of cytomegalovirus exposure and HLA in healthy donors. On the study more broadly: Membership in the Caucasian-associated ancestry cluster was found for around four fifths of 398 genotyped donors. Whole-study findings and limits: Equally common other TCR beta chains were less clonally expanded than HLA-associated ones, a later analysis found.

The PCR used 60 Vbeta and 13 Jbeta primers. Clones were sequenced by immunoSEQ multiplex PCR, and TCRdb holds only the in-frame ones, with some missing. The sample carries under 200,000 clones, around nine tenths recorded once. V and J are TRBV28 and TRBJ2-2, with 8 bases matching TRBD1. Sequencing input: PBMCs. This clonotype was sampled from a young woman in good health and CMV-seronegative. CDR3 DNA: TGTGCCAGCAGGAGGGACAGGCTAGTGGGAGGTTTCGGGGAGCTGTTTTTT. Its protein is CASRRDRLVGGFGELFF.